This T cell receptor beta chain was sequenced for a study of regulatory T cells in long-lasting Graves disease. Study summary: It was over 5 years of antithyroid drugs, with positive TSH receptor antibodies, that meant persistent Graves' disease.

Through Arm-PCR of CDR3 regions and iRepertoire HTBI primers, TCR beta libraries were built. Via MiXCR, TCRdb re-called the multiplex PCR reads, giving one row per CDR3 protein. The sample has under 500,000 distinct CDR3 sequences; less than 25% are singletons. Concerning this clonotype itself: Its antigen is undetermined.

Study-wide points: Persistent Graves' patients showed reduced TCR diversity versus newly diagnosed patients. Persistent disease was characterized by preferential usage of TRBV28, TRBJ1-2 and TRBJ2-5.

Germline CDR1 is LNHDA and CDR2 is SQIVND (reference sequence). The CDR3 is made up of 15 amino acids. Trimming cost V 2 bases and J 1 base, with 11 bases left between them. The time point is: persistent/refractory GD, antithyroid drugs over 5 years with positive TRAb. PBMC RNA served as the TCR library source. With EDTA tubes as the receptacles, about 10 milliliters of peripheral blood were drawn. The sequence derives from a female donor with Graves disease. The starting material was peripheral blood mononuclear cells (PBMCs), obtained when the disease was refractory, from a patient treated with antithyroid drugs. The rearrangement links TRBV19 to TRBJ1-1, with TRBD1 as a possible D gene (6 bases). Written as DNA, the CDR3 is TGTGCCAGTAGTATAAATGGACAGACGAACACTGAAGCTTTCTTT. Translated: CASSINGQTNTEAFF.